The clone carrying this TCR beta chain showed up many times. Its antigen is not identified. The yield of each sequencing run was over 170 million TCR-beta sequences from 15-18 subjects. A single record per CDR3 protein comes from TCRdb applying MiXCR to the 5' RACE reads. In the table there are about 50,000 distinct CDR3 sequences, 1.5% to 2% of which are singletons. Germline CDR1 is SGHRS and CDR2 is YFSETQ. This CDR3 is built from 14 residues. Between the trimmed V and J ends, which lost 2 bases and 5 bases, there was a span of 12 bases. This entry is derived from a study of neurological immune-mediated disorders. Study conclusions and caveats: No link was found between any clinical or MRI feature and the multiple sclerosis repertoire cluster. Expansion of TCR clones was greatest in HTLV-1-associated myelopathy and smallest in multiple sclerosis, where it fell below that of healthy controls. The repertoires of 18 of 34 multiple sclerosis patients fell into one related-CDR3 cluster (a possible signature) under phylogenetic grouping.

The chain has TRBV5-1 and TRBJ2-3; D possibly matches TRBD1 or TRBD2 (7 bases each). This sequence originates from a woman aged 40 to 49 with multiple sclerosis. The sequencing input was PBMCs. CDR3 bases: TGCGCCAGCAGCTTCATCAGGGGGGGAGATACGCAGTATTTT. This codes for CASSFIRGGDTQYF.